A selection of T cell receptor beta chains follows, all from one sample in a study of blood T cell repertoires in COVID-19. The protocol was immunoSEQ multiplex PCR, while the TCRdb copy is restricted to in-frame clones and leaves out a portion. The data hold about 62,000 clones, with 86% observed a single time. Sequencing input: peripheral blood. These receptors came from a woman older than 75 with acute or convalescent COVID-19. CDR3s include the opening cysteine and the closing phenylalanine or tryptophan. A D gene is named only where the DNA matches it firmly. Clone size is stated in some rows and not others, as once, few, many or a class when expanded.

>TRBV15|-|-|TRBJ1-5
CATSRSSRGQPQHF
TGTGCCACCAGCAGATCCTCGCGGGGTCAGCCCCAGCATTTT
>TRBV7-2|-|-|TRBJ1-4
CASSPLTTTNEKLFF
TGTGCCAGCAGCCCACTTACTACAACTAATGAAAAACTGTTTTTT
>TRBV6-2/TRBV6-3|once|TRBD1|TRBJ2-7
CASSYVSGTGNYEQYF
TGTGCCAGCAGTTACGTCTCCGGGACAGGAAACTACGAGCAGTACTTC
>TRBV5-1|-|TRBD1|TRBJ2-6
CASSLAAGQGAPGANVLTF
TGCGCCAGCAGCCTGGCGGCGGGACAGGGGGCTCCTGGGGCCAACGTCCTGACTTTC
>TRBV20-1|once|TRBD2|TRBJ2-3
CSASFVAGGQDTQYF
TGCAGTGCTAGTTTTGTAGCGGGGGGGCAAGATACGCAGTATTTT
>TRBV3-1/TRBV3-2|-|TRBD2|TRBJ2-7
CATGQAGAYEQYF
TGTGCCACTGGGCAAGCGGGAGCTTACGAGCAGTACTTC
>TRBV18|few|-|TRBJ2-2
CASSSTIGAGELFF
TGTGCCAGCTCGTCGACTATTGGGGCCGGGGAGCTGTTTTTT
>TRBV23-1|-|-|TRBJ1-5
CASSHKQGFSNQPQHF
TGCGCCAGCAGTCACAAACAGGGTTTTAGCAATCAGCCCCAGCATTTT
>TRBV19|-|TRBD2|TRBJ2-1
CASSQGLAPHQQFF
TGTGCCAGTAGTCAAGGACTAGCGCCCCATCAGCAGTTCTTC
>TRBV7-9|once|-|TRBJ2-5
CASSWASGWGETQYF
TGTGCCAGCAGCTGGGCCTCGGGGTGGGGAGAGACCCAGTACTTC
>TRBV19|-|TRBD1|TRBJ2-1
CASSQRTGGIRNEQFF
TGTGCCAGTAGTCAGAGGACAGGGGGGATCAGAAATGAGCAGTTCTTC
>TRBV24-1|-|TRBD1|TRBJ1-1
CATSATGRSTEAFF
TGTGCCACCAGTGCGACAGGGCGTAGCACTGAAGCTTTCTTT
>TRBV7-2|few|-|TRBJ2-5
CASSSPGTGQETQYF
TGTGCCAGCAGCTCCCCCGGGACTGGGCAGGAGACCCAGTACTTC
>TRBV24-1|-|-|TRBJ1-6
CATSEPPGHSSPLHF
TGTGCCACCAGTGAGCCACCGGGACACTCCTCACCCCTCCACTTT
>TRBV5-4|-|-|TRBJ2-6
CASSLGQGSGANVLTF
TGTGCCAGCAGCTTGGGTCAGGGGTCCGGGGCCAACGTCCTGACTTTC
>TRBV5-1|few|TRBD2|TRBJ2-7
CASSRVASGSHEQYF
TGCGCCAGCAGCCGGGTGGCTAGCGGGAGCCACGAGCAGTACTTC
>TRBV5-1|-|TRBD1|TRBJ2-2
CASGGQAVDTGELFF
TGCGCCAGCGGGGGACAGGCGGTGGACACCGGGGAGCTGTTTTTT
>TRBV7-2|-|TRBD2|TRBJ2-2
CASSSGLAVTGELFF
TGTGCCAGCAGCTCTGGACTAGCGGTCACCGGGGAGCTGTTTTTT
>TRBV10-3|-|TRBD1|TRBJ2-3
CAISETDRGPSGDTQYF
TGTGCCATCAGTGAGACGGACAGGGGGCCCTCAGGGGATACGCAGTATTTT
>TRBV7-7|-|TRBD1|TRBJ2-5
CASSGRTGGGRETQYF
TGTGCCAGCAGCGGACGGACAGGGGGCGGGAGGGAGACCCAGTACTTC
>TRBV10-1|-|-|TRBJ1-2
CASSSSANYGYTF
TGCGCCAGCAGCAGTTCAGCTAACTATGGCTACACCTTC
>TRBV3-1/TRBV3-2|-|-|TRBJ2-2
CASSPRIPNTGELFF
TGTGCCAGCAGCCCTAGGATACCGAACACCGGGGAGCTGTTTTTT
>TRBV4-1|-|-|TRBJ2-3
CASSQDTPGGTDTQYF
TGCGCCAGCAGCCAAGATACCCCAGGGGGCACAGATACGCAGTATTTT
>TRBV7-9|-|-|TRBJ1-4
CASSSTGSTNEKLFF
TGTGCCAGCAGCTCTACAGGGTCAACTAATGAAAAACTGTTTTTT
>TRBV7-3|-|-|TRBJ2-1
CASSNRGSVYNEQFF
TGTGCCAGCAGCAATCGGGGGTCGGTCTACAATGAGCAGTTCTTC
>TRBV14|-|TRBD2|TRBJ2-7
CASSQFAGGHYEQYF
TGTGCCAGCAGCCAATTCGCGGGGGGACACTACGAGCAGTACTTC
>TRBV2|-|-|TRBJ1-4
CASSDQRVPEKLFF
TGTGCCAGCAGTGATCAGAGGGTCCCCGAAAAACTGTTTTTT
>TRBV19|-|TRBD2|TRBJ2-5
CASSRTSKTQYF
TGTGCCAGTAGTCGGACTAGCAAGACCCAGTACTTC
>TRBV19|-|TRBD1|TRBJ2-5
CASSRWTGGETQYF
TGTGCCAGTAGTAGGTGGACAGGTGGAGAGACCCAGTACTTC
>TRBV7-3|-|TRBD2|TRBJ2-5
CASSPSGSETQYF
TGTGCCAGCAGCCCTAGCGGGAGTGAGACCCAGTACTTC
>TRBV19|-|TRBD2|TRBJ2-2
CASRLAGGRNTGELFF
TGTGCCAGCCGACTAGCGGGAGGGCGAAACACCGGGGAGCTGTTTTTT
>TRBV19|-|TRBD1|TRBJ1-2
CASSGPGQGNGYTF
TGTGCCAGTAGTGGGCCGGGACAGGGGAATGGCTACACCTTC
>TRBV7-2|-|-|TRBJ2-7
CASSLEGPTRGYEQYF
TGTGCCAGCAGCTTAGAAGGGCCGACGAGGGGGTACGAGCAGTACTTC
>TRBV6-6|-|-|TRBJ1-1
CASTLAGGVAFF
TGTGCCAGCACCCTCGCGGGAGGGGTGGCTTTCTTT
>TRBV5-4|few|TRBD1|TRBJ1-3
CASSSGQGSGNTIYF
TGTGCCAGCAGCTCCGGACAGGGCTCTGGAAACACCATATATTTT
>TRBV12-5|-|-|TRBJ2-1
CASGLGRSSEQFF
TGTGCTAGTGGACTGGGGAGGTCCTCGGAGCAGTTCTTC
>TRBV2|-|TRBD1|TRBJ1-4
CAGRQGYEKLFF
TGTGCCGGACGACAGGGATATGAAAAACTGTTTTTT
>TRBV18|-|TRBD1|TRBJ1-1
CASSPRDRGYTEAFF
TGTGCCAGCTCGCCGAGGGACAGGGGATACACTGAAGCTTTCTTT
>TRBV6-1|-|-|TRBJ2-2
CASSGTSGSNTGELFF
TGTGCCAGCAGTGGAACGTCAGGGTCGAACACCGGGGAGCTGTTTTTT
>TRBV6-5|-|-|TRBJ2-7
CASSQGLPSSYEQYF
TGTGCCAGCAGCCAGGGGTTACCCAGCTCCTACGAGCAGTACTTC
>TRBV19|-|-|TRBJ2-6
CASSILAVTSGANVLTF
TGTGCCAGTAGTATTCTGGCAGTCACCTCTGGGGCCAACGTCCTGACTTTC
>TRBV5-1|-|TRBD2|TRBJ2-1
CASSLKLAAYNEQFF
TGCGCCAGCAGCTTGAAACTAGCGGCGTACAATGAGCAGTTCTTC
>TRBV25-1|-|TRBD2|TRBJ2-7
CASRASGSYEQYF
TGTGCCAGCAGGGCTAGCGGGAGCTACGAGCAGTACTTC
>TRBV4-2|few|-|TRBJ1-6
CASSQQTNGYYNSPLHF
TGTGCCAGCAGCCAGCAAACTAACGGATACTATAATTCACCCCTCCACTTT
>TRBV5-4|-|-|TRBJ2-1
CASNPLVGSIYNEQFF
TGTGCCAGCAACCCCCTGGTCGGTAGTATATACAATGAGCAGTTCTTC
>TRBV28|-|-|TRBJ1-2
CASSLPPPGGYTF
TGTGCCAGCAGCCTCCCTCCCCCAGGCGGCTACACCTTC
>TRBV19|-|-|TRBJ1-1
CASRGQETEAFF
TGTGCCAGCCGCGGGCAGGAGACTGAAGCTTTCTTT
>TRBV12-3/TRBV12-4|-|-|TRBJ1-2
CASGQGSYGYTF
TGTGCCAGCGGCCAGGGCAGCTATGGCTACACCTTC
>TRBV5-1|once|TRBD1|TRBJ2-7
CASSLTGTGEYEQYF
TGCGCCAGCAGCTTGACCGGGACAGGAGAATACGAGCAGTACTTC
>TRBV6-5|-|-|TRBJ1-1
CASSFSTGNTEAFF
TGTGCCAGCAGTTTCTCGACGGGGAACACTGAAGCTTTCTTT
>TRBV18|-|-|TRBJ2-2
CASSPSGQHTGELFF
TGTGCCAGCTCACCCTCAGGACAGCACACCGGGGAGCTGTTTTTT
>TRBV5-1|-|TRBD1|TRBJ2-7
CASSASSGTGGSYEQYF
TGCGCCAGCAGCGCCTCGTCCGGGACAGGGGGCTCCTACGAGCAGTACTTC
>TRBV7-3|once|-|TRBJ2-1
CASSLGGTSNEQFF
TGTGCCAGCAGCTTAGGAGGGACTTCTAATGAGCAGTTCTTC
>TRBV6-5|-|TRBD1|TRBJ1-2
CASSSGQGAGYTF
TGTGCCAGCAGTTCGGGACAGGGTGCCGGCTACACCTTC
>TRBV3-1/TRBV3-2|-|-|TRBJ2-7
CASSANRDRYEQYF
TGTGCCAGCAGCGCCAACAGGGACCGGTACGAGCAGTACTTC